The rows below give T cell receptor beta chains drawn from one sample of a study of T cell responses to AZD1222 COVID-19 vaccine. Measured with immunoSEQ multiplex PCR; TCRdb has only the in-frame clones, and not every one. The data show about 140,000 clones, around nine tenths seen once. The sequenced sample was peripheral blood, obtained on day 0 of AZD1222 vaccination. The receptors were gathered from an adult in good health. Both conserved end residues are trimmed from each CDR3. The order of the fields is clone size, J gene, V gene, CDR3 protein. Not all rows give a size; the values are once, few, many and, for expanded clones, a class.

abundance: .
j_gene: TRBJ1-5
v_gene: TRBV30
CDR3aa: AWTGGGAGQPQH

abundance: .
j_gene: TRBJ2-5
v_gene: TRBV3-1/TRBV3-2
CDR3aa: ASSQVAGTETQY

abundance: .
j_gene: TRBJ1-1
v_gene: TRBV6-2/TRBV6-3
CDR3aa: ASSLDRGRGTEAF

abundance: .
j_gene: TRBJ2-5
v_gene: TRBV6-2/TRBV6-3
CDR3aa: ASSYMGLAGRETQY

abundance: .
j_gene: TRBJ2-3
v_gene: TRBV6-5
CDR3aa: ASKRHGSTDTQY

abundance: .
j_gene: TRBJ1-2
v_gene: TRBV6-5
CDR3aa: ASSYSGPGGAQGYT

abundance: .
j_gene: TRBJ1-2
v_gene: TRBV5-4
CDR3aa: ASSRQDGYT

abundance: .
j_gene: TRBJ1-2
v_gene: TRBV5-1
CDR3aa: ASSLEGFQGYT

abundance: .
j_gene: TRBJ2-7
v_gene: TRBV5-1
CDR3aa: ASKGLAGGPSEQY

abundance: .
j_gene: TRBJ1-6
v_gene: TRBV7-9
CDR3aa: ASSRQSSSYNSPLH

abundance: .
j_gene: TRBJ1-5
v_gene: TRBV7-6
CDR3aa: ASSTQQGGQPQH

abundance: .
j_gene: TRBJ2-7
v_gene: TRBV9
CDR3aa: ASSERGYEQY

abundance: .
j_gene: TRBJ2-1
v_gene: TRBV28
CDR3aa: ASSFGGGGVSYNEQF

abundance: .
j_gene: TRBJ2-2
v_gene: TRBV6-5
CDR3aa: ASSYAGPHGELF

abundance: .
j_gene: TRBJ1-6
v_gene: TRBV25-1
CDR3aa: ASSAGPRNSPLH

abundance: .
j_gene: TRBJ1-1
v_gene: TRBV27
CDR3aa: ASSFGQGVSRSTEAF

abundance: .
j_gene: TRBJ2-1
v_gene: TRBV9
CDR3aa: ASSVGQTVNNEQF

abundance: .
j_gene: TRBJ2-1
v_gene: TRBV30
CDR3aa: AWSLRGLSSYNEQF

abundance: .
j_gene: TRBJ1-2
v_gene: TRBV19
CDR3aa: ASSSPGVYGYT

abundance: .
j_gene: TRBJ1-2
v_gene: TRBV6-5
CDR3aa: ASSYSYRSYGYT

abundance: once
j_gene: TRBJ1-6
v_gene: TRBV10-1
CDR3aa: ASRRSASPLH

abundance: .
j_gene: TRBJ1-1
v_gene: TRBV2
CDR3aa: ASWDRPTEAF

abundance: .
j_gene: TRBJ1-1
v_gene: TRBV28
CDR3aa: ATQRGGNTEAF

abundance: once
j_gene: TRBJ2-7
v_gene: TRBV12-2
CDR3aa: ASRLVRKDSSYEQY

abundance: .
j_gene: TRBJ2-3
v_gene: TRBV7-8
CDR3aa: ASSLADTQY

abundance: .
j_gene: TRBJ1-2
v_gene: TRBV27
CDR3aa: ASSLDRGGGYT

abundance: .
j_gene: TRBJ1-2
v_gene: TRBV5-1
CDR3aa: ASSFNAALEGYT

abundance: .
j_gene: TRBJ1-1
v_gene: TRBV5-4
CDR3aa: ASSLVETAYAEAF

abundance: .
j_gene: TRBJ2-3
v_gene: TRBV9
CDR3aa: ASSVATDQRDTQY

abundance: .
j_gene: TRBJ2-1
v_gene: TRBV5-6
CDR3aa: ASSPGLSQKVEQF

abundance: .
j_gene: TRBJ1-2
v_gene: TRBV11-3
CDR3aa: ASSLQNRRQITNYGYT

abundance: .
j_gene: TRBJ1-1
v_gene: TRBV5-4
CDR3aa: ASSFDRVNTEAF

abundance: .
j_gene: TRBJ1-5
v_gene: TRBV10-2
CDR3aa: ASSEEGMRRQPQH

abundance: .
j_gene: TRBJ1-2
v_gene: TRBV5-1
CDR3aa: ASSLAGTGLYGYT

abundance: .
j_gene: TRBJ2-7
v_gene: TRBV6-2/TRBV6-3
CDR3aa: ASSRATYEQY

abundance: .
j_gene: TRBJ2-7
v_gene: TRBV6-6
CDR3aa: ASSLLAELSYEQY

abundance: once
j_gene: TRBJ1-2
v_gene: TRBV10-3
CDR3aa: AISESNRELYGYT

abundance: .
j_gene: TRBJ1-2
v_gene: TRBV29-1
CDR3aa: SVATNYGYT